These 29 T cell receptor beta chains came from one sample sequenced in a study of T cells in Graves' hyperthyroidism and ophthalmopathy. From RNA transcripts, TCR beta CDR3 regions were amplified. During a first-round RT-PCR of the TCR CDR3, the HTBI primer set was used. TCRdb re-called the multiplex PCR reads with MiXCR, one entry per CDR3 protein. In the table there are about 290,000 distinct CDR3 sequences, approximately 17% of which are singletons. The sample comprised blood. Every receptor here comes from a woman aged 60 to 75 with Graves' ophthalmopathy.

As concerns this clonotype: The junction and the germline gene differ at one end; a read error may be behind it. V and J are TRBV2 and TRBJ2-2; D might be TRBD2 (5 bases). The germline gives CDR1 SNHLY, CDR2 FYNNEI. The CDR3 is 16 amino acids. Written as DNA, the CDR3 is TGTGCCAGCAGTGAATGGGGAGTCACGAACACCGAGGAGCTGTTTTTT. Residues: CASSEWGVTNTEELFF.

This clonotype was found many times. This rearrangement joins TRBV11-2 to TRBJ2-1; 8 bases are a match to TRBD1. In germline, CDR1 is SGHAT, CDR2 FQNNGV. This CDR3 spans 17 amino acids. V lost 3 bases to trimming and J lost 7 bases; unmatched junction nucleotides: 14. The CDR3 is CASSFLSGQGLRNEQFF. CDR3 bases: TGTGCCAGCAGCTTTCTCAGCGGACAGGGATTACGAAATGAGCAGTTCTTC.

The chain couples TRBV24-1 to TRBJ1-2, with D perhaps matching TRBD1 (5 bases). This CDR3 comprises 13 residues. Germline CDR1 is KGHDR and CDR2 is SFDVKD. Between the trimmed V and J ends, which lost 4 bases and 2 bases, there was a span of 7 bases. The CDR3: CATSDRANYGYTF. The DNA of the CDR3 is TGTGCCACCAGTGACAGGGCGAACTATGGCTACACCTTC.

In this sample, this clonotype turned up many times. The CDR3 DNA reads as TGCGCCAGCAGCTTGGACAGGGCTGGTGAACAGTACTTC. It codes for CASSLDRAGEQYF. The J gene is TRBJ2-7, the V gene TRBV5-1; D is perhaps TRBD1 (6 bases). The CDR3 consists of 13 residues. V lost 0 bases, J lost 10 bases, and 14 bases lay in between. Germline loops: CDR1 SGHRS, CDR2 YFSETQ.

This clonotype was found a few times. The CDR3 region is CSARGTSGSMGYEQFF. The CDR3 bases are TGCAGTGCTAGGGGGACTAGCGGCTCGATGGGGTACGAGCAGTTCTTC. The chain links TRBV20-1 to TRBJ2-1, with 11 bases aligning to TRBD2. With V trimmed by 3 bases and J by 10 bases, 14 bases remained unmatched. CDR3 length: 16 residues. Germline assignment: CDR1 DFQATT and CDR2 SNEGSKA (reference sequence).

This clonotype was observed at least ten times. The chain uses TRBV12-3 or TRBV12-4 and TRBJ2-1, with 9 bases aligning to TRBD1. The CDR3 is made up of 15 amino acids. The ends lost 7 bases at V and 4 bases at J; junction bases unmatched: 8. In DNA form, the CDR3 reads TGTGCCAGCATGAAGGACAGGGGCTATTACAATGAGCAGTTCTTC. Protein: CASMKDRGYYNEQFF.

In its sample, this clonotype was seen many times. This sequence joins TRBV5-1 and TRBJ1-2; the match to TRBD1 covers 8 bases. Germline CDR1 SGHRS, CDR2 YFSETQ. The CDR3 sequence is 14 residues long. V lost 6 bases to trimming and J lost 5 bases; unmatched junction nucleotides: 9. CDR3 sequence (DNA): TGCGCCAGCACCCGCGGACAGGGAGTGTATGGCTACACCTTC. The encoded protein is CASTRGQGVYGYTF.

In this sample, this clonotype turned up a few times. The chain uses TRBV28 and TRBJ1-6; a possible D gene is TRBD1 (5 bases). This CDR3 spans 15 amino acids. Between the trimmed V and J ends, which lost 4 bases and 7 bases, there was a span of 14 bases. Germline V gene sequence: CDR1 MDHEN, CDR2 SYDVKM. CDR3 DNA: TGTGCCAGCAGTTCCACGGGACGTCAAAATTCACCCCTCCACTTT. Protein: CASSSTGRQNSPLHF.

There are many counts of this clonotype. V and J are TRBV2 and TRBJ2-7, with D possibly matching TRBD2 (5 bases). The ends were cut back, 6 bases at V and 5 bases at J, with 17 bases in the middle. Germline CDR1 is SNHLY and CDR2 is FYNNEI. The CDR3 runs 14 residues. In nucleotides, the CDR3 is TGTGCCAGCAGATACTGGGGAGAGATCGACGAGCAGTACTTC. As protein: CASRYWGEIDEQYF.

The rearrangement links TRBV27 to TRBJ1-2, with 8 bases identical to TRBD1. Per germline, CDR1 MNHEY and CDR2 SMNVEV (reference sequence). Trimming removed 2 bases from V and 8 bases from J; junction bases left unmatched: 7. The CDR3 loop spans 14 amino acids. As DNA, the CDR3 is TGTGCCAGCAGTTTAGTCGGGACAGGACTCGGCTACACCTTC. This gives the protein CASSLVGTGLGYTF.

This clonotype was seen at least ten times. The chain is built from TRBV12-5 and TRBJ1-5; no clear D gene. The CDR3 totals 18 residues. The germline CDR1 and CDR2 sequences are LGHNT and FRNRAP. The germline V and J ends were trimmed by 3 bases and 0 bases, with 18 bases remaining between them. CDR3 sequence reads: CASGFYGEALYSNQPQHF. In DNA, the CDR3 is TGTGCTAGTGGTTTTTACGGGGAGGCCCTCTATAGCAATCAGCCCCAGCATTTT.

Here the CDR3 DNA reads TGCAGCGCTGACCAGAGCGGGAATGAGCAGTTCTTC. Residues: CSADQSGNEQFF. The gene calls are TRBV29-1 and TRBJ2-1; D might be TRBD2 (6 bases). The germline V and J ends were trimmed by 7 bases and 7 bases, with 14 bases remaining between them. The CDR3 runs to 12 residues. Germline CDR1 is SQVTM and CDR2 is ANQGSEA.

This clonotype was counted ten times or more. This chain links TRBV18 with TRBJ1-6; D uncertain. Germline V gives CDR1 KGHSH, CDR2 LQKENI. The length of the CDR3 is 13 residues. Trimming shortened V by 0 bases and J by 7 bases, and 4 bases separated the two germline ends. The CDR3 loop is CASSPPSNSPLHF. For the CDR3, the DNA is TGTGCCAGCTCACCACCGTCCAATTCACCCCTCCACTTT. Based on the CDR3 plus reference TRBV18 and TRBJ1-6, the full variable domain is NAGVMQNPRHLVRRRGQEARLRCSPMKGHSHVYWYRQLPEEGLKFMVYLQKENIIDESGMPKERFSAEFPKEGPSILRIQQVVRGDSAAYFCASSPPSNSPLHFGNGTRLTVT.

This clonotype has ten or more counts. This chain uses TRBV3-1 with TRBJ2-7, with D uncertain. The CDR3 has 14 amino acids. Trimming left V 4 bases short and J 0 bases short, with 10 bases between. In germline, CDR1 is LGHDT, CDR2 YNNKEL (reference sequence). The CDR3, as DNA: TGTGCCAGCAGCCCCGGACGGAACTCCTACGAGCAGTACTTC. Its translation is CASSPGRNSYEQYF.

The rearrangement links TRBV28 to TRBJ2-5; D is tentatively TRBD1 or TRBD2 (6 bases each). Germline V gives CDR1 MDHEN, CDR2 SYDVKM. The ends were cut back, 7 bases at V and 7 bases at J, with 19 bases in the middle. This CDR3 is built from 14 residues. The chain's CDR3 is CASISGGGQGTQYF. The CDR3 nucleotides are TGTGCCAGCATTTCGGGTGGGGGGCAGGGGACCCAGTACTTC.

V and J are TRBV27 and TRBJ2-7; the D gene is possibly TRBD1 (6 bases). The CDR3 is made up of 14 amino acids. CDR1 is MNHEY and CDR2 is SMNVEV in the germline V gene (reference sequence). V lost 2 bases to trimming and J lost 4 bases, with 12 bases between them. CDR3 sequence (DNA): TGTGCCAGCAGTTTAGGCCCCAGGGGATACGAGCAGTACTTC. It codes for CASSLGPRGYEQYF.

This clonotype has more than one count but fewer than ten. The V and J genes are TRBV29-1 and TRBJ1-2; D might be TRBD1 (5 bases). V was clipped by 2 bases and J by 5 bases, with 6 bases between them. CDR1 is SQVTM, CDR2 ANQGSEA, per germline. The CDR3 totals 11 residues. The CDR3 DNA sequence: TGCAGCGTTGAATCAGGGTATGGCTACACCTTC. Protein sequence: CSVESGYGYTF.

In regard to this clonotype: A much larger clonotype is one base distant, so this may be a read error. The chain couples TRBV5-1 to TRBJ1-4; 8 bases are a match to TRBD1. The CDR3 extends over 14 amino acids. V was pared by 6 bases and J by 6 bases, with 7 bases of the junction left unmatched. Germline V lookup: CDR1 SGHRS, CDR2 YFSETQ. CDR3 bases: TGCGCCAGCAACTTCACAGGGGGAGATGAAAAACTGTTTTTT. Translated, it gives CASNFTGGDEKLFF.

In its sample, this clonotype was seen many times. The chain carries TRBV6-6 and TRBJ1-1; maybe TRBD1 (6 bases). From germline, CDR1 is MNHNY and CDR2 SVGAGI (reference sequence). The CDR3 is 12 amino acids. Trimming left V 1 base short and J 8 bases short, with 8 bases between. The CDR3 DNA reads as TGTGCCAGCAGTTACTGGGGGCGGGAAGCTTTCTTT. It yields the protein CASSYWGREAFF.

This clonotype was detected ten times or more. The chain links TRBV15 to TRBJ1-5, with 7 bases lining up with TRBD1. V lost 3 bases to trimming and J lost 6 bases; unmatched junction nucleotides: 11. Germline CDR1 reads LNHNV; CDR2 reads YYDKDF (reference sequence). The CDR3 is 16 amino acids. CDR3 protein: CATSSARGRVFQPQHF. The CDR3 nucleotides read TGTGCCACCAGCAGTGCGAGGGGGCGAGTTTTTCAGCCCCAGCATTTT.

This clonotype was detected a few times. CDR3 region: CASSPRGTQPFSYNSPLHF. The CDR3 DNA is TGTGCCAGCAGTCCCCGGGGGACACAACCCTTCTCCTATAATTCACCCCTCCACTTT. This chain links TRBV28 with TRBJ1-6; TRBD1 might be the D (6 bases). Germline CDR1 reads MDHEN; CDR2 reads SYDVKM. The V gene lost 5 bases and the J gene lost 0 bases, with 20 bases spanning the gap. There are 19 residues in the CDR3.

Turning to this clonotype: One base away lies a much larger clone, so this may be a sequencing read error. The chain has TRBV6-5 and TRBJ2-7; TRBD2 agrees at 7 bases. The CDR3 has 14 amino acids. Trimming cost V 2 bases and J 6 bases; bases outside gene matches: 7. Germline CDR1 MNHEY, CDR2 SVGAGI. This CDR3 reads CASSYGGGSSEQYF. The CDR3 region has the DNA TGTGCCAGCAGTTACGGGGGGGGTTCGAGCGAGCAGTACTTC.

About this clonotype itself: A read error may explain this, as a much larger clone is one base away. The chain recombines TRBV2 with TRBJ2-7, with 9 nucleotides matching TRBD1. CDR1 and CDR2 (germline): SNHLY, FYNNEI. After removal of 7 bases from V and 8 bases from J, the junction contained 9 bases not matched to a gene. This CDR3 has 13 amino acids. CDR3 sequence (DNA): TGTGCCAGCACCTGGGACAGGGAACACAAGCAGTACTTC. Translation: CASTWDREHKQYF.

The chain couples TRBV19 to TRBJ1-6; D ambiguous. CDR1 LNHDA and CDR2 SQIVND come from the germline V gene (reference sequence). Trimming removed 5 bases from V and 8 bases from J, with 16 bases in between. This CDR3 spans 15 amino acids. The CDR3 reads CASSVTRTLDSPLHF. As DNA, the CDR3 is TGTGCCAGTAGTGTCACCCGGACCCTTGATTCACCCCTCCACTTT.

This clonotype has ten or more counts. The chain has TRBV12-3 or TRBV12-4 and TRBJ1-5; D not certain. The CDR3 runs to 12 residues. V gave up 8 bases and J gave up 1 base, with 6 bases separating them. CDR3 in amino acids: CASRSSNQPQHF. CDR3 bases: TGTGCCAGCCGTTCCAGCAATCAGCCCCAGCATTTT.

This clonotype showed up many times. This chain connects TRBV5-1 to TRBJ1-4, with D perhaps TRBD1 (6 bases). Trimming took off 4 bases at V and 5 bases at J, with 15 bases between the two ends. The germline CDR1 and CDR2 sequences are SGHRS and YFSETQ. CDR3 length: 15 residues. CDR3 DNA sequence: TGCGCCAGCAGCCTGGGGGGCGTAAGGAATGAAAAACTGTTTTTT. This gives the protein CASSLGGVRNEKLFF.

This clonotype came up many times. The CDR3 protein is CASSLVGGRGYGYTF. CDR3 nucleotide sequence: TGTGCCAGCAGTTTAGTAGGGGGCCGTGGCTATGGCTACACCTTC. The chain combines TRBV27 with TRBJ1-2; the match to TRBD1 covers 7 bases. J lost 4 bases, V lost 2 bases, and 7 bases had no gene match. Germline V CDR1 and CDR2: MNHEY, SMNVEV (reference sequence). The CDR3 totals 15 residues.

In this sample, this clonotype turned up many times. The chain combines TRBV18 with TRBJ2-7, with TRBD1 matching 8 bases. This CDR3 has 17 amino acids. V dropped 3 bases and J dropped 5; count of bases not matched to a gene: 15. Germline CDR1 KGHSH, CDR2 LQKENI. The CDR3: CASSPQGGRQGTHEQYF. The CDR3 DNA reads TGTGCCAGCTCACCTCAAGGGGGGAGACAGGGGACCCACGAGCAGTACTTC.

A remark on this clonotype: It may be a read error: a sequence one base away is much more abundant. The chain is built from TRBV10-3 and TRBJ1-1; D possibly corresponds to TRBD1 (5 bases). Germline V lookup: CDR1 ENHRY, CDR2 SYGVKD. The CDR3 has 15 amino acids. In DNA, the CDR3 is TGTGCCATCAGTGAGAGCGACAGCCAATACACTGAAGCTTCCTTT. Residues: CAISESDSQYTEASF.